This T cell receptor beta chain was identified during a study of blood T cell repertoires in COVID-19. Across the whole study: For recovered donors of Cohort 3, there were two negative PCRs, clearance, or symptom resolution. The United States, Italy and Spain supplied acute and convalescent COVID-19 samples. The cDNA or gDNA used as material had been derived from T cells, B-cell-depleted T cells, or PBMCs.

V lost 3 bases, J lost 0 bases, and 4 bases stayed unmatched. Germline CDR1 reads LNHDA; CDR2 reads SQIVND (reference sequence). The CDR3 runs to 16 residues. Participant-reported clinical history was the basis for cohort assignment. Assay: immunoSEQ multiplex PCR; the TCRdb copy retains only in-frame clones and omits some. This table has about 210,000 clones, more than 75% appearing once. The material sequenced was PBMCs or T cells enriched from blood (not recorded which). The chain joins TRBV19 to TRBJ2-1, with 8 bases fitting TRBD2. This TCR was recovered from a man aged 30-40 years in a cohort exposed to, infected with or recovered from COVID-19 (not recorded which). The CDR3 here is CASSMGGGSSYNEQFF. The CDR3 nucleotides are TGTGCCAGTAGTATGGGCGGGGGGAGCTCCTACAATGAGCAGTTCTTC.